The clone carrying this T cell receptor (beta chain) was found a few times. Its specificity is not known. The data were taken from a study of T-cell reconstitution after alpha-beta-depleted transplantation in children. TCRbeta library preparation incorporated unique molecular identifiers. TCRdb re-called the PCR reads through MiXCR, storing one row per CDR3 protein. The sample lists over 200,000 distinct CDR3 sequences; approximately 8.4% were seen once. CDR3 length: 15 residues. The germline gives CDR1 DFQATT, CDR2 SNEGSKA (reference sequence). The V end was cut by 0 bases, the J end by 2 bases, with 10 bases between. Study-wide findings and caveats: From newly produced T cells came most of the T-cell counts and diversity one year after transplant.

The sequencing used PBMCs, mostly from graft donor cells, collected 360 days after TCRalphabeta/CD19-depleted stem cell transplant. The receptor comes from a male patient aged 2-10 years who had a stem cell transplant for acute myeloid leukemia, so the T cells may come from the graft donor. The chain is built from TRBV20-1 and TRBJ2-2, with TRBD2 as a possible D gene (5 bases). The CDR3 is CSARDPEGNTGELFF. The CDR3 bases are TGCAGTGCTAGAGACCCAGAGGGAAACACCGGGGAGCTGTTTTTT.